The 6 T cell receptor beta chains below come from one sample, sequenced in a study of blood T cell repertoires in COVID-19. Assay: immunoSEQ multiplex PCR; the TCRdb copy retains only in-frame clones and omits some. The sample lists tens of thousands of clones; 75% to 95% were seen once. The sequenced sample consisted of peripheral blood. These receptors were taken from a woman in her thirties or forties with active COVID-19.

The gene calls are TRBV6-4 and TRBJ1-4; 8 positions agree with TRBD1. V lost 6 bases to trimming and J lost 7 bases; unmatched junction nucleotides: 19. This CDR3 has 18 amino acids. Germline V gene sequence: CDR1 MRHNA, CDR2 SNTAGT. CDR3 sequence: CASREGRGHGIPSEKLFF. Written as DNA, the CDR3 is TGTGCCAGCAGGGAGGGCAGGGGGCATGGTATCCCTAGTGAAAAACTGTTTTTT.

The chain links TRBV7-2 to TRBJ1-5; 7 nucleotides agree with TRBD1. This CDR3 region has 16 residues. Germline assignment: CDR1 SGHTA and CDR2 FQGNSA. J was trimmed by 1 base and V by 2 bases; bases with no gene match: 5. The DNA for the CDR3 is TGTGCCAGCAGCTTATCGGGAGGGGGCAGCAATCAGCCCCAGCATTTT. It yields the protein CASSLSGGGSNQPQHF.

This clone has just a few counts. This CDR3 reads CASKDSRVSYEQYF. The DNA of the CDR3 is TGTGCCAGCAAAGATTCCAGGGTCTCCTACGAGCAGTACTTC. The V gene is TRBV6-5, the J gene TRBJ2-7, with D possibly TRBD1 on 5 matching bases. Germline CDR1 and CDR2: MNHEY and SVGAGI. Between the trimmed V and J ends, which lost 7 bases and 0 bases, there was a span of 13 bases. CDR3 length: 14 amino acids.

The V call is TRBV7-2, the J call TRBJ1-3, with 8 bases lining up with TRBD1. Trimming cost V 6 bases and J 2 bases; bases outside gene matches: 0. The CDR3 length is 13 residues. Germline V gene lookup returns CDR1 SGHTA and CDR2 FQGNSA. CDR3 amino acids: CASRDRAGNTIYF. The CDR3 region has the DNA TGTGCCAGCAGGGACAGGGCTGGAAACACCATATATTTT.

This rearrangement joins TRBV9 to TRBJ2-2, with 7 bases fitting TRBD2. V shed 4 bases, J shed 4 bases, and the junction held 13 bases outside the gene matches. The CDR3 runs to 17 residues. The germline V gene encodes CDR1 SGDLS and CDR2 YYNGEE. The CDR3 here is CASSTGGMGWGTGELFF. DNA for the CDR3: TGTGCCAGCAGCACGGGGGGAATGGGCTGGGGCACCGGGGAGCTGTTTTTT. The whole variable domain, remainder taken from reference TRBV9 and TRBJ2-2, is DSGVTQTPKHLITATGQRVTLRCSPRSGDLSVYWYQQSLDQGLQFLIQYYNGEERAKGNILERFSAQQFPDLHSELNLSSLELGDSALYFCASSTGGMGWGTGELFFGEGSRLTVL.

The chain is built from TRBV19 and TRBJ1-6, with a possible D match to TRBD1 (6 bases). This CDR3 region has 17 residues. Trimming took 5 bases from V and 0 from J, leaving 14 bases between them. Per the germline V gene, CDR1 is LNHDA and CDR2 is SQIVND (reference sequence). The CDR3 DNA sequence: TGTGCCAGTAGTCTCCGACAGGAGAGCTCCTATAATTCACCCCTCCACTTT. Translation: CASSLRQESSYNSPLHF.